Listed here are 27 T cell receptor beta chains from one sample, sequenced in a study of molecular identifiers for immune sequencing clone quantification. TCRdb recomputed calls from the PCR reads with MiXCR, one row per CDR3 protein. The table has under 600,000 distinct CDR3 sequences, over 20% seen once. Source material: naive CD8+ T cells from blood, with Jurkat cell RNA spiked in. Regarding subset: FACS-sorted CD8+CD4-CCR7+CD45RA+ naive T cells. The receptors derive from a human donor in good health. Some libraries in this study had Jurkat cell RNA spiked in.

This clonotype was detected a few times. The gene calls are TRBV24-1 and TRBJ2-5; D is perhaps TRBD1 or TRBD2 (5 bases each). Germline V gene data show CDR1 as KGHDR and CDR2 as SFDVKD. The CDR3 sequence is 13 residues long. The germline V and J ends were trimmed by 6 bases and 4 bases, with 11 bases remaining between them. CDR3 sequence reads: CATSLGDGETQYF. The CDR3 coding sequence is TGTGCCACCAGTCTAGGGGACGGAGAGACCCAGTACTTC.

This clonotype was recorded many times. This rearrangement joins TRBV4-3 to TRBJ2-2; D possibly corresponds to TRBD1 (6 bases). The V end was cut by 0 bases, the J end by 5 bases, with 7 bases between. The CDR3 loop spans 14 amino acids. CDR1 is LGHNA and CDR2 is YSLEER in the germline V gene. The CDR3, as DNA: TGCGCCAGCAGCCAAGACAGGGGTACCGGGGAGCTGTTTTTT. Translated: CASSQDRGTGELFF.

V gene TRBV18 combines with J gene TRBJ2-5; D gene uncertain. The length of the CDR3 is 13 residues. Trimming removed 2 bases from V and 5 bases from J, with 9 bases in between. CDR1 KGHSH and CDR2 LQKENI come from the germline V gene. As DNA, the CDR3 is TGTGCCAGCTCACCATCCGGGTCCGAGACCCAGTACTTC. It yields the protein CASSPSGSETQYF.

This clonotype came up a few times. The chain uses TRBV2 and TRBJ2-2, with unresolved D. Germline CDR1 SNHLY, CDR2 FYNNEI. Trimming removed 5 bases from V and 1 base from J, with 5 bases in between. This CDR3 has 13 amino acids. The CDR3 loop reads CASSPKNTGELFF. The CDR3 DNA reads TGTGCCAGCAGTCCCAAGAACACCGGGGAGCTGTTTTTT.

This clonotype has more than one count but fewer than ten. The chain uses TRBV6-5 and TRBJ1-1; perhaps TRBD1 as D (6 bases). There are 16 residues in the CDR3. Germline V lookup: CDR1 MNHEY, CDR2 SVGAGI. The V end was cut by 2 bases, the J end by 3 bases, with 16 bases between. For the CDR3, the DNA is TGTGCCAGCAGTTACGGGCCGAGGGGGGAGGACACTGAAGCTTTCTTT. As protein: CASSYGPRGEDTEAFF.

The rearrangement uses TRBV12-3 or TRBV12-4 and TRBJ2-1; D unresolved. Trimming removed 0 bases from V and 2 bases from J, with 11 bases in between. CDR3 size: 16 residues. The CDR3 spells CASSLAWSPPYNEQFF. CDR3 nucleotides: TGTGCCAGCAGTTTAGCGTGGTCCCCCCCCTACAATGAGCAGTTCTTC.

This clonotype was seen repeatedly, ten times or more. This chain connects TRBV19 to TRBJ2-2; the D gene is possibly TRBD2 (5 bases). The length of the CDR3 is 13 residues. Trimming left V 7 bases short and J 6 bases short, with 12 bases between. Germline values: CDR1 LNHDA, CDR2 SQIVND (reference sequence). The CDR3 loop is CASIGGNAGELFF. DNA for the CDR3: TGTGCCAGTATCGGAGGCAACGCCGGGGAGCTGTTTTTT. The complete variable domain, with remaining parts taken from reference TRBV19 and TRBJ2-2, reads DGGITQSPKYLFRKEGQNVTLSCEQNLNHDAMYWYRQDPGQGLRLIYYSQIVNDFQKGDIAEGYSVSREKKESFPLTVTSAQKNPTAFYLCASIGGNAGELFFGEGSRLTVL.

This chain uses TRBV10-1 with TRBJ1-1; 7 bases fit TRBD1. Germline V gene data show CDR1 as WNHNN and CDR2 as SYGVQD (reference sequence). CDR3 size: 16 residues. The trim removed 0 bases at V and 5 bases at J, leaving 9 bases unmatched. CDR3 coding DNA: TGCGCCAGCAGTGAGTCCCGGGACAGCCCTTCGACTGAAGCTTTCTTT. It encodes CASSESRDSPSTEAFF.

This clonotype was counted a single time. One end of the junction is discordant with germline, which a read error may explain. The CDR3 nucleotides are TGCGGCGTTGACGGGAGAGGCCCCGGGGAGACCCAGTACTTC. Translating gives CGVDGRGPGETQYF. The chain has TRBV29-1 and TRBJ2-5, with D possibly being TRBD2 (6 bases). Per germline, CDR1 SQVTM and CDR2 ANQGSEA. CDR3 size: 14 residues.

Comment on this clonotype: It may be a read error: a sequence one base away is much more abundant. CDR3 DNA: TGTGCCAGCAGCTTAGCGCCCGGGGAGCTGTCTTTT. Translation gives CASSLAPGELSF. The rearrangement uses TRBV7-9 and TRBJ2-2; TRBD2 might be the D (5 bases). This CDR3 spans 12 amino acids. CDR1 is SEHNR, CDR2 FQNEAQ, per germline (reference sequence).

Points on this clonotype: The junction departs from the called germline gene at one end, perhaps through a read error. The CDR3 DNA sequence: TGTGCCAGCAGCTTAGATGGGGACAGGAGCAACCAAGAGACCCAGCACTTC. Translated, it gives CASSLDGDRSNQETQHF. The gene calls are TRBV11-2 and TRBJ2-5; 8 nucleotides agree with TRBD1. This CDR3 spans 17 amino acids. Germline V gene sequence: CDR1 SGHAT, CDR2 FQNNGV. The whole variable domain, filled in from reference TRBV11-2 and TRBJ2-5, reads EAGVAQSPRYKIIEKRQSVAFWCNPISGHATLYWYQQILGQGPKLLIQFQNNGVVDDSQLPKDRFSAERLKGVDSTLKIQPAKLEDSAVYLCASSLDGDRSNQETQHFGPGTRLLVL.

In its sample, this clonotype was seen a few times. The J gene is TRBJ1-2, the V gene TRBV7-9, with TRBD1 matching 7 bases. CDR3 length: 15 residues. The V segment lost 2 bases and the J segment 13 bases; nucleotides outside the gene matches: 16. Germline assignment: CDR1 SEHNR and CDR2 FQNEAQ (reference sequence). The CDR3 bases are TGTGCCAGCAGCTTACCCCATTTAGAGGACAGGCCCCTCACCTTC. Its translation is CASSLPHLEDRPLTF.

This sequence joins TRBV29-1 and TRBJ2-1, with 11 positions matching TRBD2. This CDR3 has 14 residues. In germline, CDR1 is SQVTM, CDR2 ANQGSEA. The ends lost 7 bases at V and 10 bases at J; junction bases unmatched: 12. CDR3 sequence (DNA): TGCAGCGCCTACCCTAGCGGGAGGATAAGGGAGCAGTTCTTC. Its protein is CSAYPSGRIREQFF.

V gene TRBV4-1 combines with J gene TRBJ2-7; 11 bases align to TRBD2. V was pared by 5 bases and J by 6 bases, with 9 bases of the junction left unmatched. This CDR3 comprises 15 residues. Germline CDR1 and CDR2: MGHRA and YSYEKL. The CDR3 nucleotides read TGCGCCAGCAGCAAAATAGCGGGAGGGCCTTTCGAGCAGTACTTC. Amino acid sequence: CASSKIAGGPFEQYF.

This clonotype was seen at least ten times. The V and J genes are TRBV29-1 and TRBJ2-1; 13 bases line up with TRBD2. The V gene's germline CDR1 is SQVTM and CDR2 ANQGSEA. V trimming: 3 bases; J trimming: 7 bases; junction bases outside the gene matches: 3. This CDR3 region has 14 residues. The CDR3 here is CSVEGTSGINEQFF. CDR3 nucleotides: TGCAGCGTTGAGGGGACTAGCGGGATAAATGAGCAGTTCTTC.

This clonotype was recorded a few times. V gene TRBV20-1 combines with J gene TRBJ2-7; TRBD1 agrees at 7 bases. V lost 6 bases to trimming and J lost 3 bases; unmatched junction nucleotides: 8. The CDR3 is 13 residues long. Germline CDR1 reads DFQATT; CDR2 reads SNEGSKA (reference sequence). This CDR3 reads CSARGLEDYEQYF. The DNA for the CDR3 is TGCAGTGCCAGGGGGTTAGAGGACTACGAGCAGTACTTC.

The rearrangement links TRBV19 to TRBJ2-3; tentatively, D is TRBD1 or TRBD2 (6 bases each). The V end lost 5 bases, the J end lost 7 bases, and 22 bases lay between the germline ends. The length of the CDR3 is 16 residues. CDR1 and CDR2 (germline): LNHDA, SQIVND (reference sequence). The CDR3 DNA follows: TGTGCCAGTAGTCCGATCGGGGGCCCGACAGTGTATACGCAGTATTTT. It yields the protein CASSPIGGPTVYTQYF.

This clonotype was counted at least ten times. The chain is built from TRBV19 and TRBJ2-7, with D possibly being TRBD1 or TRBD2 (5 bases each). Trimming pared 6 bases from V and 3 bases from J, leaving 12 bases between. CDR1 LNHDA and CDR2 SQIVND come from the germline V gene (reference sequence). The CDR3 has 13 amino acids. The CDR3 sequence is CASSPGPDYEQYF. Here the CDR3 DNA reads TGTGCCAGTAGCCCGGGACCAGACTACGAGCAGTACTTC.

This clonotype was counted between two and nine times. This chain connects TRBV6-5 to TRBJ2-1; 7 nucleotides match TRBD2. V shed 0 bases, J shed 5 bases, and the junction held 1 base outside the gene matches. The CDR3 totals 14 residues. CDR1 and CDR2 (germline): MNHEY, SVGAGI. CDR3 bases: TGTGCCAGCAGTTACTCCGGGACTAACAATGAGCAGTTCTTC. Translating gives CASSYSGTNNEQFF.

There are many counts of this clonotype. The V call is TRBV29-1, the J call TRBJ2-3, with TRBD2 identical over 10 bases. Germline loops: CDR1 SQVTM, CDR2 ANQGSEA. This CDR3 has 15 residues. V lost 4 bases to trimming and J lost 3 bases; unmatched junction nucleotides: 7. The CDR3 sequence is CSVVGSGRSTDTQYF. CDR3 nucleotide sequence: TGCAGCGTTGTGGGTAGCGGGAGGTCGACAGATACGCAGTATTTT.

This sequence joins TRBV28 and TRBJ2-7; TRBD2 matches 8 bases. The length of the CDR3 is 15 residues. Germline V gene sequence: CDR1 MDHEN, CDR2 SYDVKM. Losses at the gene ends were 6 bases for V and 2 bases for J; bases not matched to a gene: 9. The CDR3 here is CASRRLAGEPYEQYF. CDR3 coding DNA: TGTGCCAGCAGGAGGCTAGCGGGCGAACCCTACGAGCAGTACTTC. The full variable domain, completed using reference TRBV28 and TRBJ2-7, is DVKVTQSSRYLVKRTGEKVFLECVQDMDHENMFWYRQDPGLGLRLIYFSYDVKMKEKGDIPEGYSVSREKKERFSLILESASTNQTSMYLCASRRLAGEPYEQYFGPGTRLTVT.

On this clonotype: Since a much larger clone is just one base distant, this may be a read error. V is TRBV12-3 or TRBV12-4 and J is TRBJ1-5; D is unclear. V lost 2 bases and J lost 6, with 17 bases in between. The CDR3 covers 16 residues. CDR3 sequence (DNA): TGTGCCAGCAGTTTAAGCGGCGGTTTCGTGGGTCAGCCCCAGCATTTT. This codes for CASSLSGGFVGQPQHF.

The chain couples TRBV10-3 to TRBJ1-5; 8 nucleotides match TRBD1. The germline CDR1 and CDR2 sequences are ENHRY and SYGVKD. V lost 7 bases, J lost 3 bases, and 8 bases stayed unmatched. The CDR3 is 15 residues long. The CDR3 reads CAITLRTGTNQPQHF. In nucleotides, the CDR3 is TGTGCCATCACGCTTCGGACAGGGACCAATCAGCCCCAGCATTTT.

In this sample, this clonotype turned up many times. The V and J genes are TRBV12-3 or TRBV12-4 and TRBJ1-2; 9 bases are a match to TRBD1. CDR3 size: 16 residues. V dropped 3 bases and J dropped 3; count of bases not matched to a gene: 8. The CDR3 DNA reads TGTGCCAGCAGTTTCCTACAGGGGGCGCGCGACTATGGCTACACCTTC. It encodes CASSFLQGARDYGYTF.

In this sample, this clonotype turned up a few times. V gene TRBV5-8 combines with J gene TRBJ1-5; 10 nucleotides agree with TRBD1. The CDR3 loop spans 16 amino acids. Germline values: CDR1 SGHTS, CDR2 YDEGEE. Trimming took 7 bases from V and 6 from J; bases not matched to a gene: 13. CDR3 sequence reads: CASEGTGTGAGQPQHF. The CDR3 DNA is TGTGCCAGCGAAGGAACCGGGACAGGGGCGGGTCAGCCCCAGCATTTT.

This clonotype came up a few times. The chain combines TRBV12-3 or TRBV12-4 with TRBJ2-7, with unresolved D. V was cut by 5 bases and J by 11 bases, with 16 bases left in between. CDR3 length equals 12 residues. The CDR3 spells CASSPGLRPEYF. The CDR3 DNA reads TGTGCCAGCAGTCCGGGCCTACGCCCCGAGTACTTC.

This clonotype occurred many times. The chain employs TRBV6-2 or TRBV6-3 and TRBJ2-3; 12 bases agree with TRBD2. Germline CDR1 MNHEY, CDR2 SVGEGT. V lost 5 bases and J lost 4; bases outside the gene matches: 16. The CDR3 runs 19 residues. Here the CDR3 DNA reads TGTGCCAGCAGTACTCCATTCATTCGACTAGCGGGAGAACCAGATACGCAGTATTTT. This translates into CASSTPFIRLAGEPDTQYF.